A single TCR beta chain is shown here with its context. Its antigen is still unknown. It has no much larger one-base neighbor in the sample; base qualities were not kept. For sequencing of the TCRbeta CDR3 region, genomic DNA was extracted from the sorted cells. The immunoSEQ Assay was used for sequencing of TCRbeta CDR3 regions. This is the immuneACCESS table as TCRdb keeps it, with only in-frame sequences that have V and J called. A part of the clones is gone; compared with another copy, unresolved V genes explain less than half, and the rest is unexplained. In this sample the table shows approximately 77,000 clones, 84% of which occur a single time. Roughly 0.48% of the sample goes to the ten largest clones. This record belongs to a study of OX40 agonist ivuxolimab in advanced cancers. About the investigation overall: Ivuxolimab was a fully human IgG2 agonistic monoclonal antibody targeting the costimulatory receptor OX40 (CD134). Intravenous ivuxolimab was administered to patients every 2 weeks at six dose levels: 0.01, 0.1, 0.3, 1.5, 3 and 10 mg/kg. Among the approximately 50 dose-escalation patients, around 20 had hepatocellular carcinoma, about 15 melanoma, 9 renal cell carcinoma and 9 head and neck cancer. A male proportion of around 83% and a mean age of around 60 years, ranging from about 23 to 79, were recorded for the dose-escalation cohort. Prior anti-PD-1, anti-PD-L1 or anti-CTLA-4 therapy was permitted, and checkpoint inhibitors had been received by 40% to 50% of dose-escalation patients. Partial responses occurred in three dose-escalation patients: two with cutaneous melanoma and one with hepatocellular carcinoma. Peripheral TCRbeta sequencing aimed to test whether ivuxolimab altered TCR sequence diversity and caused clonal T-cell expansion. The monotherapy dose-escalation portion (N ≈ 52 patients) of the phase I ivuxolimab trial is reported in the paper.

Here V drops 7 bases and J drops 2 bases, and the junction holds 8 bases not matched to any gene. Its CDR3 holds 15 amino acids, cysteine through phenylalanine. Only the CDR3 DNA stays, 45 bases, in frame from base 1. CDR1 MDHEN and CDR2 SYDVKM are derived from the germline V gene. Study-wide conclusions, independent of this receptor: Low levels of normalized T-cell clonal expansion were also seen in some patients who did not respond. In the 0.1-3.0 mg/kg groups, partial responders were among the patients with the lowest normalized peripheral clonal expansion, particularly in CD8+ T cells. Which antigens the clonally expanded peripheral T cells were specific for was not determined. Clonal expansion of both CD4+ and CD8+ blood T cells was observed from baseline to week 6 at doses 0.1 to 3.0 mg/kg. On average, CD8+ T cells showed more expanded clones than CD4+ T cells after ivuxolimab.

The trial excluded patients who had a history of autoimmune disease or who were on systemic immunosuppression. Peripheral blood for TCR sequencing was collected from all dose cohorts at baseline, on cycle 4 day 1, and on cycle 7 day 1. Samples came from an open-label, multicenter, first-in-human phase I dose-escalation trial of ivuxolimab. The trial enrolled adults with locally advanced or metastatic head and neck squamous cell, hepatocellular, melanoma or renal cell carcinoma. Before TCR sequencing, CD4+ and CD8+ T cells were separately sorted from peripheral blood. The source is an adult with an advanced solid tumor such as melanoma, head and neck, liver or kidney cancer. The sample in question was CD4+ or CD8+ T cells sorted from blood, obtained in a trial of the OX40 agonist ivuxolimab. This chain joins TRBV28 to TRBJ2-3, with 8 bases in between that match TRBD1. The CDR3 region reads CASNSGQGATDTQYF. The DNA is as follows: TGTGCCAGCAACTCAGGACAGGGTGCCACAGATACGCAGTATTTT.